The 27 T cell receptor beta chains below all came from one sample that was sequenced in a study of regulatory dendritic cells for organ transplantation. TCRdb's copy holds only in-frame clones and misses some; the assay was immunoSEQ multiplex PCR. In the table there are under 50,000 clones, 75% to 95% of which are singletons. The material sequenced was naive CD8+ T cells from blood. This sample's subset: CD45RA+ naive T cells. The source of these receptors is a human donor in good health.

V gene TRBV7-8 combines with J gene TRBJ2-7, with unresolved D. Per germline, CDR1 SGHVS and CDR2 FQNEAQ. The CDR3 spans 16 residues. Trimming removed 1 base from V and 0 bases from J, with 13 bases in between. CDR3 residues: CASSLEVAYYSYEQYF. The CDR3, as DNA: TGTGCCAGCAGCTTAGAAGTGGCGTACTACTCCTACGAGCAGTACTTC.

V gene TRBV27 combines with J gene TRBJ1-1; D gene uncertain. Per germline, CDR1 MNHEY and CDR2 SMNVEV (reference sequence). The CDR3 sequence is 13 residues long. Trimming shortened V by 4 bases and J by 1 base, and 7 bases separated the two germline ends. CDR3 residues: CASSWRPNTEAFF. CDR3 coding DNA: TGTGCCAGCAGTTGGAGGCCGAACACTGAAGCTTTCTTT.

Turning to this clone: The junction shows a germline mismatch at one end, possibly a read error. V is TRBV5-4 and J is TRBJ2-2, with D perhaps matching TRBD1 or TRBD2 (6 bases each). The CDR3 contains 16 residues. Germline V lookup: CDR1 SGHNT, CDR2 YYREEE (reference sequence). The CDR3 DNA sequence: TGTGCCAGCAGTTGGCGACAGGCTAAAACACCGGGGGAACTGTTTTTT. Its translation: CASSWRQAKTPGELFF. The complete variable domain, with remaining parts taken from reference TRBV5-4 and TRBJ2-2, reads ETGVTQSPTHLIKTRGQQVTLRCSSQSGHNTVSWYQQALGQGPQFIFQYYREEENGRGNFPPRFSGLQFPNYSSELNVNALELDDSALYLCASSWRQAKTPGELFFGEGSRLTVL.

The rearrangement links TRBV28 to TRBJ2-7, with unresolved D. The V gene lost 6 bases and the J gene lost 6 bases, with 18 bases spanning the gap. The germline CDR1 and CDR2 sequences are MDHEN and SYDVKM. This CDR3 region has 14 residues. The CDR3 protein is CASSPRPVRLEQYF. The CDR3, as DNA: TGTGCCAGCAGCCCCCGACCGGTGCGTCTCGAGCAGTACTTC.

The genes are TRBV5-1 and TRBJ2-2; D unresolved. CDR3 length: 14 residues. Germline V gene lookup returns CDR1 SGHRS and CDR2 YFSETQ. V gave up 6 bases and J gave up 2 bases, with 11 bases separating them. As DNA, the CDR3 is TGCGCCAGCATAAGAACTTACAACACCGGGGAGCTGTTTTTT. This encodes CASIRTYNTGELFF.

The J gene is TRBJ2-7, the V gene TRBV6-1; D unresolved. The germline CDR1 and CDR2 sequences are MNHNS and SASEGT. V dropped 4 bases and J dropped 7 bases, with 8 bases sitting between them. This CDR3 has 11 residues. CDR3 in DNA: TGTGCCAGCAGTGTGGGCAGAGAGCAGTACTTC. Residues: CASSVGREQYF.

CDR3 in DNA: TGTGCCAGCAGCTCACAGGGACTAGCGGGATTTGCGCAGTTCTTC. Its protein product is CASSSQGLAGFAQFF. The V call is TRBV13, the J call TRBJ2-1, with 13 nucleotides matching TRBD2. Per germline, CDR1 PRHDT and CDR2 FYEKMQ (reference sequence). The CDR3 consists of 15 residues. V lost 4 bases and J lost 12; bases outside the gene matches: 9. Combining the CDR3 with reference TRBV13 and TRBJ2-1 gives the whole variable domain AAGVIQSPRHLIKEKRETATLKCYPIPRHDTVYWYQQGPGQDPQFLISFYEKMQSDKGSIPDRFSAQQFSDYHSELNMSSLELGDSALYFCASSSQGLAGFAQFFGPGTRLTVL.

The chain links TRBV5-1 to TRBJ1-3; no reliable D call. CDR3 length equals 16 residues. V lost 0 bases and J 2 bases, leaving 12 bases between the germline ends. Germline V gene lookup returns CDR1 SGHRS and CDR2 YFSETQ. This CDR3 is CASSLEAPSTGNTIYF. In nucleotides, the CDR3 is TGCGCCAGCAGCTTGGAGGCGCCGTCCACTGGAAACACCATATATTTT.

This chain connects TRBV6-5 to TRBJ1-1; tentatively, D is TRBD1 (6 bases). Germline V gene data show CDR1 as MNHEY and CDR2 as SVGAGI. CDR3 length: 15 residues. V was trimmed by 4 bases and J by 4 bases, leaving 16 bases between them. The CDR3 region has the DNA TGTGCCAGCAGTTTATTCGGGGGGGCGGGCACTGAAGCTTTCTTT. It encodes CASSLFGGAGTEAFF.

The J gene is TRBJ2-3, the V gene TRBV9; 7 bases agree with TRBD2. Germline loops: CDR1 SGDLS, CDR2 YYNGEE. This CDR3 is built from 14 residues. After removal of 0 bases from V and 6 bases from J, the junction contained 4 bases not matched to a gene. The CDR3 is CASSVGGSADTQYF. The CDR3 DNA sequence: TGTGCCAGCAGCGTAGGCGGGAGCGCTGATACGCAGTATTTT.

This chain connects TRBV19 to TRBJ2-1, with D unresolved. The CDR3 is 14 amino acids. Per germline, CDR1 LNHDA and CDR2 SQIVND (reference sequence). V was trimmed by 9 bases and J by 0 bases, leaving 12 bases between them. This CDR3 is CASAEWNSYNEQFF. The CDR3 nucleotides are TGTGCCAGCGCCGAGTGGAACTCCTACAATGAGCAGTTCTTC.

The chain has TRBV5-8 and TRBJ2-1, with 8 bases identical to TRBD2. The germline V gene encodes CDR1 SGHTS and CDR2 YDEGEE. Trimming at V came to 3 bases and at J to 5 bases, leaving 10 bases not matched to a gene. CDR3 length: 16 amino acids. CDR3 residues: CASSYIREGLNNEQFF. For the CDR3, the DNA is TGTGCCAGCAGCTATATACGGGAGGGCCTCAACAATGAGCAGTTCTTC.

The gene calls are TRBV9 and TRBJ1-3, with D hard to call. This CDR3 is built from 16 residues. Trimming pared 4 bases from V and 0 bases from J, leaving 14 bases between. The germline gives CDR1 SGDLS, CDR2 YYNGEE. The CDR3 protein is CASSFTRTGSGNTIYF. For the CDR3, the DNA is TGTGCCAGCAGCTTTACCCGAACGGGCTCTGGAAACACCATATATTTT.

The CDR3 DNA follows: TGTGCCAGCAGCTTGCGGACAGGGGGAAAGTACGAGCAGTACTTC. This encodes CASSLRTGGKYEQYF. This chain joins TRBV4-2 and TRBJ2-7, with TRBD1 identical over 10 bases. CDR3 length: 15 residues. The germline V gene encodes CDR1 LGHNA and CDR2 YNFKEQ. Losses at the gene ends were 5 bases for V and 4 bases for J; bases not matched to a gene: 8.

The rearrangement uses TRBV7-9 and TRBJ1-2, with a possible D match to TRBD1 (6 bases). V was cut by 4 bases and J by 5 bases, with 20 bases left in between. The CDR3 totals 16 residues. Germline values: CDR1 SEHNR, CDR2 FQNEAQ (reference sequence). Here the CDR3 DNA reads TGTGCCAGCAGCTCACCTCCCCCGGGGGCCTGGTATGGCTACACCTTC. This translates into CASSSPPPGAWYGYTF.

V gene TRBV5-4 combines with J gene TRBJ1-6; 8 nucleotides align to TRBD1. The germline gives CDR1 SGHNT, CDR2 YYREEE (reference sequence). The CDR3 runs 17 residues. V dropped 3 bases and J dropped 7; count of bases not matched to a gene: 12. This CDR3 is CASSSTGGLVKNSPLHF. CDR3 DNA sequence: TGTGCCAGCAGCTCCACAGGGGGTTTGGTCAAAAATTCACCCCTCCACTTT.

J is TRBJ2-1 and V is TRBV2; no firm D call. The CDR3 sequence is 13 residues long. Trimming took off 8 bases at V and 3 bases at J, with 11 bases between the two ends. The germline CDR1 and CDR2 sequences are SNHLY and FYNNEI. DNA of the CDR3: TGTGCCAGCTCGCTGTCCAACTACAATGAGCAGTTCTTC. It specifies CASSLSNYNEQFF.

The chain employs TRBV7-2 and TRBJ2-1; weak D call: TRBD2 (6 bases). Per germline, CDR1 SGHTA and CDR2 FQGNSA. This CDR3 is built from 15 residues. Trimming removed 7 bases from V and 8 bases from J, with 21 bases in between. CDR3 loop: CASTAYLEGGDEQFF. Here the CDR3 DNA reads TGTGCCAGCACCGCTTATCTGGAGGGCGGGGATGAGCAGTTCTTC. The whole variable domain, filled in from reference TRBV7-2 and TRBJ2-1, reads GAGVSQSPSNKVTEKGKDVELRCDPISGHTALYWYRQSLGQGLEFLIYFQGNSAPDKSGLPSDRFSAERTGGSVSTLTIQRTQQEDSAVYLCASTAYLEGGDEQFFGPGTRLTVL.

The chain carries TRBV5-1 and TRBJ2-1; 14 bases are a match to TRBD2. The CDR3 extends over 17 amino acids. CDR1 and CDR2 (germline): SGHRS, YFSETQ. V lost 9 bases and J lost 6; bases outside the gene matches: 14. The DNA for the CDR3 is TGCGCCAACTATTTTTCCGGGACTAGCGGGAGAAGCAATGAGCAGTTCTTC. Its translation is CANYFSGTSGRSNEQFF.

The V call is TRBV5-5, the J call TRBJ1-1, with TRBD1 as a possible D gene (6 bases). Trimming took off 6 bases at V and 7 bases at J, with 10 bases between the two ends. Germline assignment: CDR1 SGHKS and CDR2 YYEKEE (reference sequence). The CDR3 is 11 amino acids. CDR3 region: CASIRGDEAFF. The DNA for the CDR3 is TGTGCCAGCATCAGGGGAGATGAAGCTTTCTTT.

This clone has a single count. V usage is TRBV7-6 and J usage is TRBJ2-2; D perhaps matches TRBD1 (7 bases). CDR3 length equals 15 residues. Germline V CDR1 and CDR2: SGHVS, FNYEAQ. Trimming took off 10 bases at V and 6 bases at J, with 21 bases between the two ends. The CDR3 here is CATGGQGGPAGELFF. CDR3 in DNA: TGTGCCACCGGCGGGCAGGGGGGTCCCGCCGGGGAGCTGTTTTTT.

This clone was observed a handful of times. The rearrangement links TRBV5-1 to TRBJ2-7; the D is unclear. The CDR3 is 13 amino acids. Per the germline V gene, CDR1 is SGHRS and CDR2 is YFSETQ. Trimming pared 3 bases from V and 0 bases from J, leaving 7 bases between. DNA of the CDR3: TGCGCCAGCAGCTATTACTCCTCCTACGAGCAGTACTTC. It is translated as CASSYYSSYEQYF. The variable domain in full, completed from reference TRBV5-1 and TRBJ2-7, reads KAGVTQTPRYLIKTRGQQVTLSCSPISGHRSVSWYQQTPGQGLQFLFEYFSETQRNKGNFPGRFSGRQFSNSRSEMNVSTLELGDSALYLCASSYYSSYEQYFGPGTRLTVT.

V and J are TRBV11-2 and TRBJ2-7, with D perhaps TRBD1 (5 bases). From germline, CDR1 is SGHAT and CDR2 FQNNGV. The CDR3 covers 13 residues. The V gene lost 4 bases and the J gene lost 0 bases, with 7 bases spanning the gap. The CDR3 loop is CASSSDSSYEQYF. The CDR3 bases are TGTGCCAGCAGCTCAGACAGCTCCTACGAGCAGTACTTC.

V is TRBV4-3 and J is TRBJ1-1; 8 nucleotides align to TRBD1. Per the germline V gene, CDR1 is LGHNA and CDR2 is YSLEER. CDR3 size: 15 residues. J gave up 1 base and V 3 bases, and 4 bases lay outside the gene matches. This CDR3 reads CASSHRGTGNTEAFF. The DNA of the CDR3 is TGCGCCAGCAGCCACCGAGGGACAGGGAACACTGAAGCTTTCTTT.

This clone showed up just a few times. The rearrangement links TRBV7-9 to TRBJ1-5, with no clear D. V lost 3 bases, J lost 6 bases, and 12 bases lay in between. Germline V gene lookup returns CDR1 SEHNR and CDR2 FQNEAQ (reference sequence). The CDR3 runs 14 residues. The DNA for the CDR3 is TGTGCCAGCAGCTTGTCAGGACGGGCTCAGCCCCAGCATTTT. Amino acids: CASSLSGRAQPQHF.

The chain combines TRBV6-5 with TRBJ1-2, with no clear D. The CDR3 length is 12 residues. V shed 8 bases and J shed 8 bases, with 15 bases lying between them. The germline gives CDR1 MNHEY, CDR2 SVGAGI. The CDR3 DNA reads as TGTGCCAGCGGTAAATCCCTCGGGGGCTACACCTTC. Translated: CASGKSLGGYTF.

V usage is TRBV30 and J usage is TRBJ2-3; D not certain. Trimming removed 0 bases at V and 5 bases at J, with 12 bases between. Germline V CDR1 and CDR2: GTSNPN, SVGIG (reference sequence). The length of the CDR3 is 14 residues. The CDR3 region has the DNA TGTGCCTGGAGTGTACGCGCAATAAAAGATACGCAGTATTTT. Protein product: CAWSVRAIKDTQYF.